The clone carrying this T cell receptor (beta chain) came up once. Its antigen is unidentified. Measured with immunoSEQ multiplex PCR; TCRdb has only the in-frame clones, and not every one. Among tens of thousands of clones, over 60% were seen once, and the ten largest hold approximately 11%. These data are taken from a study of radiotherapy plus CTLA-4 blockade in lung cancer. The V gene lost 6 bases and the J gene lost 3 bases, with 9 bases spanning the gap. The CDR3 is 13 amino acids. Germline V lookup: CDR1 MNHNS, CDR2 SASEGT. Focal radiation plus CTLA-4 blockade with ipilimumab was given to patients with chemo-refractory metastatic non-small-cell lung cancer. Overall study results and limits: The study found tumor-derived TCR clones expanded in blood after radiotherapy plus ipilimumab.

The chain carries TRBV6-1 and TRBJ1-5; a possible D gene is TRBD1 (5 bases). This TCR was sampled from a human donor with non-small cell lung cancer who had stable disease on radiotherapy plus ipilimumab. Sequenced here: peripheral blood, sampled from a patient treated with radiotherapy plus ipilimumab. Here the CDR3 DNA reads TGTGCCAGCAGGGAGGGGCTCAATCAGCCCCAGCATTTT. Its translation is CASREGLNQPQHF.